The 6 T cell receptor beta chains below come from one sample, sequenced in a study of blood T cell repertoires in COVID-19. Sequenced by immunoSEQ multiplex PCR; TCRdb stores in-frame clones only, minus some. The data show 25,000 to 30,000 clones, with 88% seen just once and approximately 7.7% held by the top ten. The sample was peripheral blood. The receptors derive from a woman aged 50 to 60 with active COVID-19.

The CDR3 DNA reads TGTGCCAGCAGTCCGGGGGGCCTCACTGAAGCTTTCTTT. Amino acids: CASSPGGLTEAFF. The chain links TRBV28 to TRBJ1-1, with D tentatively TRBD1 (6 bases). Germline loops: CDR1 MDHEN, CDR2 SYDVKM. Trimming took off 5 bases at V and 4 bases at J, with 11 bases between the two ends. This CDR3 comprises 13 residues.

The chain carries TRBV9 and TRBJ2-3, with 7 nucleotides matching TRBD2. Looked up from germline, CDR1 is SGDLS and CDR2 is YYNGEE. The trim removed 4 bases at V and 4 bases at J, leaving 12 bases unmatched. The CDR3 length is 16 residues. The CDR3 region has the DNA TGTGCCAGCAGCCCCCGGGGGAGCGGGACGGCAGATACGCAGTATTTT. Its protein is CASSPRGSGTADTQYF.

V and J are TRBV7-9 and TRBJ2-4; D remains unclear. Trimming stripped 3 bases from V and 6 bases from J, with 12 bases between. Germline CDR1 is SEHNR and CDR2 is FQNEAQ (reference sequence). There are 14 residues in the CDR3. CDR3 DNA sequence: TGTGCCAGCAGCTTCACGGGTGAACTAAACATTCAGTACTTC. It translates to CASSFTGELNIQYF.

V gene TRBV5-1 combines with J gene TRBJ1-1, with D perhaps matching TRBD1 (5 bases). This CDR3 region has 17 residues. Germline V gene data show CDR1 as SGHRS and CDR2 as YFSETQ. V lost 0 bases and J lost 4, with 19 bases in between. The chain's CDR3 is CASSLGGREASPTEAFF. The CDR3 DNA follows: TGCGCCAGCAGCTTGGGGGGCAGGGAGGCGAGTCCCACTGAAGCTTTCTTT.

This chain connects TRBV6-6 to TRBJ2-3; maybe TRBD1 (6 bases). The length of the CDR3 is 15 residues. Trimming stripped 0 bases from V and 0 bases from J, with 7 bases between. Germline values: CDR1 MNHNY, CDR2 SVGAGI (reference sequence). CDR3 residues: CASSYSQGSTDTQYF. CDR3 bases: TGTGCCAGCAGTTACTCTCAGGGGAGCACAGATACGCAGTATTTT.

The chain couples TRBV5-1 to TRBJ1-6; weak D call: TRBD1 (6 bases). The CDR3 has 16 residues. V lost 5 bases and J 3 bases, leaving 15 bases between the germline ends. Per germline, CDR1 SGHRS and CDR2 YFSETQ. In nucleotides, the CDR3 is TGCGCCAGCAGGTGGCAGGGGCAACTCTATAATTCACCCCTCCACTTT. It codes for CASRWQGQLYNSPLHF.